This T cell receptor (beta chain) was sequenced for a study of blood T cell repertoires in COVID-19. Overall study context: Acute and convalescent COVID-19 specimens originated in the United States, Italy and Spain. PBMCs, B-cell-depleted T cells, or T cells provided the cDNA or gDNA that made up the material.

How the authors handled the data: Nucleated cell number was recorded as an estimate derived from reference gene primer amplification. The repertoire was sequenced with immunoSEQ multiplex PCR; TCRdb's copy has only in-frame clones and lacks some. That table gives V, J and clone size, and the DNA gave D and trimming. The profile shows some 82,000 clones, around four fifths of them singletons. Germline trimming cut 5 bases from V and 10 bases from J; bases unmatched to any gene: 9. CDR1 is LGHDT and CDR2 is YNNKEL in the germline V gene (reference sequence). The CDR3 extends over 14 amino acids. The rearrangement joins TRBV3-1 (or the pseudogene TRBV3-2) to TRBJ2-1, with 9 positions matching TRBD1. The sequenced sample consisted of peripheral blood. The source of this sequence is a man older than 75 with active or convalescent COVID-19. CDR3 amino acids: CASSSGTGLWEQFF. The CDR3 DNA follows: TGTGCCAGCAGCTCCGGGACAGGGTTATGGGAGCAGTTCTTC.